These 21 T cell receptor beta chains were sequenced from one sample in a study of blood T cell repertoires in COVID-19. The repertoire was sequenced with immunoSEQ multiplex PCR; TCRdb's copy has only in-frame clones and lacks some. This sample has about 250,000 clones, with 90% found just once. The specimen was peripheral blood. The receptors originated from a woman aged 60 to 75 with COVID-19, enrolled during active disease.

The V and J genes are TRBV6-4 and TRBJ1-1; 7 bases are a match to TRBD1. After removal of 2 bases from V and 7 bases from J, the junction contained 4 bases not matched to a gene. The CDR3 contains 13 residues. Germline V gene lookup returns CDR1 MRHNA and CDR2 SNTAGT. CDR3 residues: CASSDRDSNEAFF. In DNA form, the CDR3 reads TGTGCCAGCAGTGACCGGGACAGCAATGAAGCTTTCTTT.

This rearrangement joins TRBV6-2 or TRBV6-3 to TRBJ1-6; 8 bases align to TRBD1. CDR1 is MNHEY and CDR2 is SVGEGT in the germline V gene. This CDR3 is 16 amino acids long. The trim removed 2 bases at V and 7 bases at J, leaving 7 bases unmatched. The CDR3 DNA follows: TGTGCCAGCAGTTACACCCCCGGGACAGGCAATTCACCCCTCCACTTT. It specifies CASSYTPGTGNSPLHF.

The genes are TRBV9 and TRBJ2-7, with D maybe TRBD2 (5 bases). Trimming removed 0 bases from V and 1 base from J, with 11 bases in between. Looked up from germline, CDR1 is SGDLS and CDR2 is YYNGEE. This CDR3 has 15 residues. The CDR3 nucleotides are TGTGCCAGCAGCGTAGTGTCGCGAGGGTCCTACGAGCAGTACTTC. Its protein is CASSVVSRGSYEQYF.

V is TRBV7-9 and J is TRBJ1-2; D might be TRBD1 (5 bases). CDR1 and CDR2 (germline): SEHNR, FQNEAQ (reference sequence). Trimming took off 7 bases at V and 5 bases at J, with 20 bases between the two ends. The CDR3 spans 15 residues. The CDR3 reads CASTKPGGAEYGYTF. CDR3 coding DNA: TGTGCCAGCACCAAACCAGGAGGGGCCGAGTATGGCTACACCTTC.

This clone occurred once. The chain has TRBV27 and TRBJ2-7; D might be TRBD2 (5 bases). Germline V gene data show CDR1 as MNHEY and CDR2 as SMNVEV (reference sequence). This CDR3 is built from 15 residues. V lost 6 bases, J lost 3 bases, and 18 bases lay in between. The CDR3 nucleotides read TGTGCCAGCAGCCCCCCGGGCGGGTGGATCTACGAGCAGTACTTC. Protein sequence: CASSPPGGWIYEQYF.

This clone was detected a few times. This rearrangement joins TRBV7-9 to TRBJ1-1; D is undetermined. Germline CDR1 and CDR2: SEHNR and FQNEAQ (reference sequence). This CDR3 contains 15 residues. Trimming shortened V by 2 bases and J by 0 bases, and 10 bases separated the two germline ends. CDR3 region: CASSLPGAMNTEAFF. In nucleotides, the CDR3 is TGTGCCAGCAGCTTACCGGGAGCCATGAACACTGAAGCTTTCTTT.

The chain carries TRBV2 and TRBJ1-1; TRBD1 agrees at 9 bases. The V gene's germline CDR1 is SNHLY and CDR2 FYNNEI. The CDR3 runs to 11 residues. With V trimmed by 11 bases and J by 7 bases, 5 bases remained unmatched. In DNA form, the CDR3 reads TGTGCCGTACAGGGGGCCGTTGAAGCTTTCTTT. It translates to CAVQGAVEAFF.

This CDR3 reads CASSSDNSNYGYTF. The DNA of the CDR3 is TGTGCCAGCAGCTCGGACAACAGCAACTATGGCTACACCTTC. The chain is built from TRBV5-4 and TRBJ1-2; possibly TRBD1 for D (5 bases). The V gene lost 3 bases and the J gene lost 2 bases, with 11 bases spanning the gap. CDR3 length equals 14 residues. CDR1 and CDR2 from the germline V gene are SGHNT and YYREEE (reference sequence).

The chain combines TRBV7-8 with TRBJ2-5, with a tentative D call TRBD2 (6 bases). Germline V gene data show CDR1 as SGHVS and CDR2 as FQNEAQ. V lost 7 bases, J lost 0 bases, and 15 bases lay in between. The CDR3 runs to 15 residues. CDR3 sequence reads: CASTIGLPYQETQYF. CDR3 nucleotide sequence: TGTGCCAGCACCATCGGACTACCCTACCAAGAGACCCAGTACTTC.

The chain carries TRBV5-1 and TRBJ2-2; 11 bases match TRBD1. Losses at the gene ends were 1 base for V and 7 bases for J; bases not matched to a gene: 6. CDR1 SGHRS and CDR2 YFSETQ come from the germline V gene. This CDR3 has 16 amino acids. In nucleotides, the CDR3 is TGCGCCAGCAGCTTGAGGACAGGGGGCAGTGGCGGGGAGCTGTTTTTT. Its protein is CASSLRTGGSGGELFF.

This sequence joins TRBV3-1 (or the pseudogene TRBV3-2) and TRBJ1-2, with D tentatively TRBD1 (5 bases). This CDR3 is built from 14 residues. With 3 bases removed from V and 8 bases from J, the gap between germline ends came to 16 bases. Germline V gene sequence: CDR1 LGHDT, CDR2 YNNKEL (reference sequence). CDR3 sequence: CASSHVPREGGYTF. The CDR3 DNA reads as TGTGCCAGCAGCCACGTACCCAGGGAGGGCGGCTACACCTTC.

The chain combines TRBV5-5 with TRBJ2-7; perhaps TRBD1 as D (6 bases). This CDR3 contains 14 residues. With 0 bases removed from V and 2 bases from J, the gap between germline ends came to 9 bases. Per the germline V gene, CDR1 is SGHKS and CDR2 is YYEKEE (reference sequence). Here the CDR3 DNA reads TGTGCCAGCAGCTTGGAGACAGGCACCTACGAGCAGTACTTC. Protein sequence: CASSLETGTYEQYF.

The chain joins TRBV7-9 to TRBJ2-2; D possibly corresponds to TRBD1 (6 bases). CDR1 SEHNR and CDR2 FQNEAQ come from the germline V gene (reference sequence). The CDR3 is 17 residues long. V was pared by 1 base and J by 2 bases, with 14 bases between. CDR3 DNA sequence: TGTGCCAGCAGCTTAGGTTCGCGGACAGCCAACACCGGGGAGCTGTTTTTT. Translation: CASSLGSRTANTGELFF.

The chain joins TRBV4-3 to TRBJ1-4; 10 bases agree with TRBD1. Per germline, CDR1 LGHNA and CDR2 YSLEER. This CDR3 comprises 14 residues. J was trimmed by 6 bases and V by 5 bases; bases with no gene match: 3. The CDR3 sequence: CASSKDRGYEKLFF. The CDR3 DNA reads TGCGCCAGCAGCAAGGACAGGGGGTATGAAAAACTGTTTTTT.

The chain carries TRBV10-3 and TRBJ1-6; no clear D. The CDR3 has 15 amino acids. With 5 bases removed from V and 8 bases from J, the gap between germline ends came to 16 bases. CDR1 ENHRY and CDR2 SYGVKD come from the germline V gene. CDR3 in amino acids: CAISTDPGRDSPLHF. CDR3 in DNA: TGTGCCATCAGTACCGACCCGGGTCGGGATTCACCCCTCCACTTT.

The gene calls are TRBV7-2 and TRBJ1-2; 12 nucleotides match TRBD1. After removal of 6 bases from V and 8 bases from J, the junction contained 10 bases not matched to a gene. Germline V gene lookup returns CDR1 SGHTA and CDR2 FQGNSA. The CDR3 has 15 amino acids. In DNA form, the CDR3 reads TGTGCCAGCAGAACCGGGACAGGGGGCGTTTTCGGCTACACCTTC. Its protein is CASRTGTGGVFGYTF.

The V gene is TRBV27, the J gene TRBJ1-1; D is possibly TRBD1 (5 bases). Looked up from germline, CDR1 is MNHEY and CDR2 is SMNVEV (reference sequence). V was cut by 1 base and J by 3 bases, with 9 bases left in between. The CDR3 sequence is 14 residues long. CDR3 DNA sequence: TGTGCCAGCAGTTTATGGGGGGAGGACACTGAAGCTTTCTTT. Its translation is CASSLWGEDTEAFF.

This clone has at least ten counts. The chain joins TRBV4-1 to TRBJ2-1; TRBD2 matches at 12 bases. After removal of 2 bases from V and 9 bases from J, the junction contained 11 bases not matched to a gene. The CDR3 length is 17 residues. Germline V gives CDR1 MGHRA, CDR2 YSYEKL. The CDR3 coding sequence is TGCGCCAGCAGCCAATTTGATACTAGCGGGGGGTTCGGTGAGCAGTTCTTC. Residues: CASSQFDTSGGFGEQFF.

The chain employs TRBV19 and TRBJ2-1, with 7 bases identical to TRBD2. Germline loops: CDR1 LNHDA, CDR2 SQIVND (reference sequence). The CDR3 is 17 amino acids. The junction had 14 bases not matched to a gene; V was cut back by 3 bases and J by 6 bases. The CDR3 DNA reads TGTGCCAGTAGTATTCACCACCGGGCTAGCGGCTCCAATGAGCAGTTCTTC. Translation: CASSIHHRASGSNEQFF.

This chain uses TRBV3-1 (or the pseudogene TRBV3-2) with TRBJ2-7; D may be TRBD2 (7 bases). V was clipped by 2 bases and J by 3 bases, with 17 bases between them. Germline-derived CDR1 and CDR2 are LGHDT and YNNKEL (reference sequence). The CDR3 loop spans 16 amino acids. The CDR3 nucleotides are TGTGCCAGCAGCCAAAGGGGGGGCAGGGCGAGCTACGAGCAGTACTTC. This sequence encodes CASSQRGGRASYEQYF.

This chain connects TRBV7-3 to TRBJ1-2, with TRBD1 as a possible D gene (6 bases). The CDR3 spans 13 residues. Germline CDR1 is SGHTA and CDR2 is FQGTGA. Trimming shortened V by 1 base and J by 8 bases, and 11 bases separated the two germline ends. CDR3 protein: CASSLNRAEGYTF. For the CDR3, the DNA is TGTGCCAGCAGCTTAAACAGGGCGGAAGGCTACACCTTC. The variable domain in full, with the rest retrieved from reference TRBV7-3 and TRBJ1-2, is GAGVSQTPSNKVTEKGKYVELRCDPISGHTALYWYRQSLGQGPEFLIYFQGTGAADDSGLPNDRFFAVRPEGSVSTLKIQRTERGDSAVYLCASSLNRAEGYTFGSGTRLTVV.